These 5 T cell receptor beta chains originate from one sample sequenced in a study of blood T cell repertoires in COVID-19. Assay: immunoSEQ multiplex PCR; the TCRdb copy retains only in-frame clones and omits some. Of approximately 200,000 clones listed, approximately 81% were seen once; the top ten hold about 11%. Sequencing was carried out using peripheral blood. The receptors were gathered from an elderly woman with COVID-19, enrolled during active disease.

This clone was observed once. V usage is TRBV11-1 and J usage is TRBJ1-2, with a tentative D call TRBD1 (6 bases). CDR1 is SGHAT and CDR2 is FQDESV in the germline V gene (reference sequence). Trimming shortened V by 3 bases and J by 3 bases, and 11 bases separated the two germline ends. The CDR3 runs 14 residues. CDR3 nucleotides: TGTGCCAGCAGCTTTTCAGGGGAATACTATGGCTACACCTTC. Encoded protein: CASSFSGEYYGYTF.

The chain carries TRBV3-1 (or the pseudogene TRBV3-2) and TRBJ2-6; D is undetermined. Germline V gene lookup returns CDR1 LGHDT and CDR2 YNNKEL (reference sequence). Trimming stripped 2 bases from V and 0 bases from J, with 5 bases between. The CDR3 has 15 residues. The CDR3 is CASSQLSSGANVLTF. The CDR3 nucleotides read TGTGCCAGCAGCCAACTCAGCTCTGGGGCCAACGTCCTGACTTTC.

DNA of the CDR3: TGTGCCAGCAGCGCGGGGGGCCCCTACAATGAGCAGTTCTTC. Its translation: CASSAGGPYNEQFF. V gene TRBV11-3 combines with J gene TRBJ2-1, with 8 bases matching TRBD2. The CDR3 sequence is 14 residues long. Looked up from germline, CDR1 is SGHNT and CDR2 is YENEEA. Trimming removed 5 bases from V and 2 bases from J; junction bases left unmatched: 2.

The chain is built from TRBV20-1 and TRBJ1-2; D is possibly TRBD1 (6 bases). This CDR3 region has 15 residues. V dropped 3 bases and J dropped 5 bases, with 19 bases sitting between them. Germline V CDR1 and CDR2: DFQATT, SNEGSKA (reference sequence). The CDR3 sequence is CSASDSGAGSYGYTF. CDR3 sequence (DNA): TGCAGTGCTAGTGATTCAGGGGCTGGTAGTTATGGCTACACCTTC.

This chain joins TRBV5-1 and TRBJ1-4; 7 bases agree with TRBD1. V was pared by 1 base and J by 5 bases, with 8 bases of the junction left unmatched. CDR1 is SGHRS, CDR2 YFSETQ, per germline. The length of the CDR3 is 16 residues. The DNA of the CDR3 is TGCGCCAGCAGCTTGTGGGGCCAGGGGGAGAATGAAAAACTGTTTTTT. It codes for CASSLWGQGENEKLFF.